This T cell receptor (beta chain) was obtained from a study of cytomegalovirus exposure and HLA in healthy donors. Study details: The 100 to 150 validation repertoires matched the roughly 630 first-cohort repertoires in platform, a later analysis reported.

CDR3 length equals 16 residues. Profiled with immunoSEQ multiplex PCR; TCRdb holds only in-frame clones, not every one. The profile shows about 170,000 clones, around nine tenths of them singletons. The clonotype comes from a woman aged 18-29 years in good health and CMV-seronegative. The genes are TRBV12-2 and TRBJ2-3; the tabulated D call, TRBD2, remains unverified against the DNA. TRBV12-2 is a documented pseudogene. The sample consisted of PBMCs. The CDR3 coding sequence is TGTGCAAGTCGCTTAGTAAGGCGGGGGGTTTCAGATACGCAGTATTTT. Translating gives CASRLVRRGVSDTQYF.